This T cell receptor beta chain was recovered during a study of cytomegalovirus exposure and HLA in healthy donors. This CDR3 spans 16 amino acids. V dropped 1 base and J dropped 7; count of bases not matched to a gene: 7. Germline V gene lookup returns CDR1 SGHVS and CDR2 FNYEAQ. Researchers ran the PCR with 60 Vbeta and 13 Jbeta primers. The method was immunoSEQ multiplex PCR; TCRdb's version includes in-frame clones alone and lacks a portion of them. The listing contains over 100,000 clones. V is TRBV7-6 and J is TRBJ2-1, with 10 positions matching TRBD2. The specimen was PBMCs. The clonotype was recovered from a woman aged 40 to 55 in good health and CMV-seropositive. This CDR3 reads CASSLVGLAGVNEQFF. CDR3 in DNA: TGTGCCAGCAGCTTAGTCGGGCTAGCGGGAGTAAATGAGCAGTTCTTC.